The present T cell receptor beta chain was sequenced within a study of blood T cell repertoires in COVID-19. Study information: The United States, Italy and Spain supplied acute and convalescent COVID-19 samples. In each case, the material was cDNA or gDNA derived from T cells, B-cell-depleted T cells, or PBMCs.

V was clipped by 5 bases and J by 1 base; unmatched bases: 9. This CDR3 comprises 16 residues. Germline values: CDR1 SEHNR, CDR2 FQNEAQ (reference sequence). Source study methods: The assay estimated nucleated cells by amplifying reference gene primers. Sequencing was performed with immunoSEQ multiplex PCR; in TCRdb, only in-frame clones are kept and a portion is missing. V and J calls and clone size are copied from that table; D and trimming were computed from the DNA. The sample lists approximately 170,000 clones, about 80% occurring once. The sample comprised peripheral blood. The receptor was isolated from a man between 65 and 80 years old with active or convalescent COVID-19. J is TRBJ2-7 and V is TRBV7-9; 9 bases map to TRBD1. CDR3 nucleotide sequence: TGTGCCAGCAGCCTAGGACAGGGGTGGGATTCCTACGAGCAGTACTTC. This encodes CASSLGQGWDSYEQYF.